These 21 T cell receptor beta chains came from one sample sequenced in a study of response to subunit inactivated influenza vaccine. TCRdb used MiXCR to reprocess the RT-PCR reads, holding one entry per CDR3 protein. The sample includes 650,000 to 700,000 distinct CDR3 sequences, 15% to 19% seen only once; the top ten take approximately 10%. Sequencing used PBMCs from blood, obtained approximately 13 days after vaccination. All receptors come from a man over 45 who received an inactivated influenza vaccine.

This clonotype was picked up a small number of times. This chain connects TRBV20-1 to TRBJ2-7, with 14 positions matching TRBD2. V gave up 3 bases and J gave up 2 bases; unmatched junction bases: 6. This CDR3 is built from 16 residues. Germline V gives CDR1 DFQATT, CDR2 SNEGSKA (reference sequence). The DNA for the CDR3 is TGCAGTGCTAGCGGGACTAGCGGGAGTAGCCCCTACGAGCAGTACTTC. Translated: CSASGTSGSSPYEQYF.

This clonotype was detected only a few times. The rearrangement links TRBV3-1 to TRBJ1-1, with TRBD1 as a possible D gene (6 bases). Trimming shortened V by 7 bases and J by 1 base, and 10 bases separated the two germline ends. The germline gives CDR1 LGHDT, CDR2 YNNKEL (reference sequence). The CDR3 length is 13 residues. The chain's CDR3 is CASTPGQNTEAFF. The CDR3 DNA sequence: TGTGCCAGCACCCCGGGACAGAACACTGAAGCTTTCTTT.

The rearrangement joins TRBV11-2 to TRBJ2-7; 7 bases are shared with TRBD2. This CDR3 is built from 16 residues. The V segment lost 4 bases and the J segment 3 bases; nucleotides outside the gene matches: 12. The germline V gene encodes CDR1 SGHAT and CDR2 FQNNGV. CDR3 DNA sequence: TGTGCCAGCAGCTCGATTGGGGGGGTATTAGTCTACGAGCAGTACTTC. As protein: CASSSIGGVLVYEQYF.

A few counts support this clonotype. The rearrangement links TRBV7-9 to TRBJ2-5; D may be TRBD1 or TRBD2 (5 bases each). V lost 2 bases, J lost 7 bases, and 11 bases lay in between. This CDR3 is built from 13 residues. The germline gives CDR1 SEHNR, CDR2 FQNEAQ (reference sequence). CDR3 sequence reads: CASSLSGDGTQYF. The CDR3 region has the DNA TGTGCCAGCAGCTTAAGTGGGGACGGGACCCAGTACTTC.

The chain carries TRBV6-5 and TRBJ1-1; possibly TRBD1 for D (5 bases). V lost 2 bases and J 2 bases, leaving 12 bases between the germline ends. Germline lookup yields CDR1 MNHEY and CDR2 SVGAGI. The CDR3 spans 15 residues. The CDR3 sequence: CASSYGGVANTEAFF. CDR3 coding DNA: TGTGCCAGCAGTTACGGGGGGGTAGCCAACACTGAAGCTTTCTTT.

This clonotype was counted at least ten times. The rearrangement uses TRBV7-2 and TRBJ2-3, with TRBD2 matching over 9 bases. Trimming took 2 bases from V and 5 from J; bases not matched to a gene: 8. The length of the CDR3 is 16 residues. Germline loops: CDR1 SGHTA, CDR2 FQGNSA. The CDR3 spells CASSLISGGEGDTQYF. CDR3 sequence (DNA): TGTGCCAGCAGCTTAATTAGCGGGGGAGAAGGAGATACGCAGTATTTT.

This clonotype was counted between two and nine times. The chain is built from TRBV5-1 and TRBJ2-5; perhaps TRBD2 as D (5 bases). The CDR3 contains 15 residues. Per germline, CDR1 SGHRS and CDR2 YFSETQ. V gave up 7 bases and J gave up 2 bases, with 18 bases separating them. CDR3 loop: CASQLEGGFQETQYF. In DNA, the CDR3 is TGCGCCAGCCAACTTGAGGGTGGGTTTCAAGAGACCCAGTACTTC.

This clonotype was detected ten times or more. The V gene is TRBV4-3, the J gene TRBJ2-1; the match to TRBD2 covers 10 bases. This CDR3 comprises 15 residues. Germline CDR1 reads LGHNA; CDR2 reads YSLEER. With 2 bases clipped from V and 3 bases from J, the junction kept 1 base outside the gene matches. The CDR3 loop is CASSQIAGGYNEQFF. CDR3 sequence (DNA): TGCGCCAGCAGCCAAATAGCGGGGGGCTACAATGAGCAGTTCTTC.

V gene TRBV3-1 combines with J gene TRBJ2-7; D call uncertain. Trimming stripped 4 bases from V and 4 bases from J, with 11 bases between. The CDR3 sequence is 13 residues long. From germline, CDR1 is LGHDT and CDR2 YNNKEL (reference sequence). Here the CDR3 DNA reads TGTGCCAGCAGCCTCATCGGATTTTACGAGCAGTACTTC. Translation: CASSLIGFYEQYF.

This clonotype has at least ten counts. V usage is TRBV5-6 and J usage is TRBJ2-2; 7 bases match TRBD2. The CDR3 loop spans 13 amino acids. The germline V gene encodes CDR1 SGHDT and CDR2 YYEEEE. Trimming at V came to 7 bases and at J to 5 bases, leaving 5 bases not matched to a gene. This CDR3 reads CASLSGGTGELFF. CDR3 DNA sequence: TGTGCCAGCCTCTCCGGGGGGACCGGGGAGCTGTTTTTT. Variable domain in full (rest from reference TRBV5-6 and TRBJ2-2): DAGVTQSPTHLIKTRGQQVTLRCSPKSGHDTVSWYQQALGQGPQFIFQYYEEEERQRGNFPDRFSGHQFPNYSSELNVNALLLGDSALYLCASLSGGTGELFFGEGSRLTVL.

V and J are TRBV20-1 and TRBJ2-7; D possibly corresponds to TRBD1 (6 bases). Germline CDR1 and CDR2: DFQATT and SNEGSKA (reference sequence). V lost 4 bases to trimming and J lost 5 bases, with 12 bases between them. The CDR3 loop spans 12 amino acids. The DNA for the CDR3 is TGCAGTGCTACTAGAACAGGGAACGAGCAGTACTTC. Encoded protein: CSATRTGNEQYF.

This clonotype was recorded a few times. The V call is TRBV12-3 or TRBV12-4, the J call TRBJ1-1; D perhaps matches TRBD1 (5 bases). V was pared by 6 bases and J by 6 bases, with 14 bases between. The CDR3 has 13 amino acids. The CDR3 protein is CASSQMGTSEAFF. CDR3 in DNA: TGTGCCAGCAGCCAGATGGGGACGTCTGAAGCTTTCTTT.

As to this clonotype: Possible read error: a much larger clone is one base away. The rearrangement links TRBV5-1 to TRBJ2-7, with 9 nucleotides matching TRBD1. The CDR3 covers 13 residues. Germline CDR1 and CDR2: SGHRS and YFSETQ. CDR3 amino acids: CASSMGQGYEQHF. For the CDR3, the DNA is TGCGCCAGCAGCATGGGACAGGGCTACGAGCAGCACTTC.

The sample holds a few counts of this clonotype. V is TRBV28 and J is TRBJ2-7; no definite D call. This CDR3 is built from 12 residues. Deletions cut 6 bases from V and 6 bases from J, with 12 bases between. CDR1 is MDHEN and CDR2 is SYDVKM in the germline V gene. The CDR3 region has the DNA TGTGCCAGCAGCCCTCATCCGGCCGAGCAGTACTTC. It translates to CASSPHPAEQYF.

The V gene is TRBV20-1, the J gene TRBJ2-1; a weak D match, TRBD2 (5 bases). V lost 5 bases to trimming and J lost 0 bases, with 8 bases between them. The V gene's germline CDR1 is DFQATT and CDR2 SNEGSKA (reference sequence). CDR3 size: 13 residues. CDR3 DNA: TGCAGTGCTCGGACTGTCTCCTACAATGAGCAGTTCTTC. This gives the protein CSARTVSYNEQFF.

This clonotype was detected ten times or more. The V call is TRBV15, the J call TRBJ2-5, with 8 bases aligning to TRBD1. The length of the CDR3 is 15 residues. The V gene's germline CDR1 is LNHNV and CDR2 YYDKDF (reference sequence). V trimming: 4 bases; J trimming: 2 bases; junction bases outside the gene matches: 6. CDR3 DNA: TGTGCCACCAGCAAGCGAACAGGGGGGCAAGAGACCCAGTACTTC. This sequence encodes CATSKRTGGQETQYF.

This clonotype was observed a few times. J is TRBJ2-7 and V is TRBV11-2, with TRBD1 identical over 7 bases. V was pared by 5 bases and J by 1 base, with 8 bases of the junction left unmatched. CDR1 SGHAT and CDR2 FQNNGV come from the germline V gene. CDR3 length equals 15 residues. CDR3 sequence reads: CASSHGPGQSYEQYF. The DNA for the CDR3 is TGTGCCAGCAGCCACGGACCGGGACAGTCCTACGAGCAGTACTTC.

The gene calls are TRBV12-3 or TRBV12-4 and TRBJ1-4, with 8 bases fitting TRBD1. The junction had 10 bases not matched to a gene; V was cut back by 6 bases and J by 7 bases. There are 15 residues in the CDR3. CDR3 in DNA: TGTGCCAGCAGCACCCGGACAGGGACAAGTGAAAAACTGTTTTTT. The encoded protein is CASSTRTGTSEKLFF.

Only a few counts were recorded for this clonotype. The chain's CDR3 is CASSEQNSYNSPLHF. The CDR3 region has the DNA TGTGCCAGCAGTGAGCAGAACTCCTATAATTCACCCCTCCACTTT. The rearrangement uses TRBV12-3 or TRBV12-4 and TRBJ1-6; D not resolved. V lost 5 bases and J 0 bases, leaving 8 bases between the germline ends. This CDR3 is built from 15 residues.

The genes are TRBV3-1 and TRBJ2-5; tentatively, D is TRBD2 (5 bases). The CDR3 spans 19 residues. Germline V gives CDR1 LGHDT, CDR2 YNNKEL (reference sequence). Trimming pared 1 base from V and 1 base from J, leaving 22 bases between. The chain's CDR3 is CASSQVTSSGSTAQETQYF. Here the CDR3 DNA reads TGTGCCAGCAGCCAAGTTACGTCGTCGGGATCAACAGCCCAAGAGACCCAGTACTTC.

This clonotype has more than one count but fewer than ten. This chain links TRBV18 with TRBJ2-1, with 11 bases aligning to TRBD2. V was clipped by 3 bases and J by 2 bases; unmatched bases: 6. Germline values: CDR1 KGHSH, CDR2 LQKENI. This CDR3 region has 17 residues. The CDR3 region is CASSPAILAGAYNEQFF. The CDR3 DNA follows: TGTGCCAGCTCACCGGCCATACTAGCGGGAGCCTACAATGAGCAGTTCTTC.